The clone carrying this TCR beta chain has more than one count but fewer than ten. The target antigen is unknown. Germline V CDR1 and CDR2: SEHNR, FQNEAQ (reference sequence). V lost 5 bases to trimming and J lost 3 bases; unmatched junction nucleotides: 11. The CDR3 sequence is 16 residues long. The data were obtained in a study of T cells in Graves' hyperthyroidism and ophthalmopathy. Study conclusions and caveats: Expanded thyroid clonotypes (above 0.001) were mostly also found in blood.

From RNA transcripts, TCR beta CDR3 regions were amplified. Carried out on the TCR CDR3, a first-round RT-PCR used the HTBI primer set. In TCRdb, the multiplex PCR reads were re-called with MiXCR into one record per CDR3 protein. Of 750,000 to 950,000 distinct CDR3 sequences listed, about two fifths were seen once; the top ten hold 8.9%. This receptor was taken from a young man with Graves' hyperthyroidism. The material sequenced was blood. The rearrangement links TRBV7-9 to TRBJ2-7; 9 nucleotides align to TRBD1. The CDR3 DNA reads as TGTGCCAGCAGCCCGGACAGGGGCCGTACCTTCTACGAGCAGTACTTC. The encoded protein is CASSPDRGRTFYEQYF. Full variable domain (rest looked up from reference TRBV7-9 and TRBJ2-7): DTGVSQNPRHKITKRGQNVTFRCDPISEHNRLYWYRQTLGQGPEFLTYFQNEAQLEKSRLLSDRFSAERPKGSFSTLEIQRTEQGDSAMYLCASSPDRGRTFYEQYFGPGTRLTVT.